A selection of T cell receptor beta chains follows, all from one sample in a study of blood T cell repertoires in COVID-19. Assay: immunoSEQ multiplex PCR; the TCRdb copy retains only in-frame clones and omits some. The sample shows under 150,000 clones, about 70% of them seen only once. Sequenced material: peripheral blood. All receptors come from an elderly man with acute or convalescent COVID-19. Both conserved end residues are part of each CDR3. Each record gives: clone size, CDR3 length, D gene, V gene, J gene, CDR3 protein, CDR3 DNA. The D gene is left open where the match is weak. Clone sizes are given selectively: once, few, many, or a class where the clone is expanded.

>-|14|-|TRBV14|TRBJ2-6
CASSLGAGANVLTF
TGTGCCAGCAGCCTAGGGGCTGGGGCCAACGTCCTGACTTTC
>few|13|-|TRBV6-2/TRBV6-3|TRBJ1-5
CASSPTGTQPQHF
TGTGCCAGCAGTCCAACAGGGACTCAGCCCCAGCATTTT
>-|14|-|TRBV5-6|TRBJ2-7
CASSLIPGTYEQYF
TGTGCCAGCAGCTTGATCCCAGGGACCTACGAGCAGTACTTC
>-|14|TRBD1|TRBV6-6|TRBJ1-3
CASNSGGTGNTIYF
TGTGCCAGCAATTCAGGGGGCACTGGAAACACCATATATTTT
>-|17|-|TRBV3-1/TRBV3-2|TRBJ2-6
CASSQEGGRAGANVLTF
TGTGCCAGCAGCCAAGAGGGTGGCAGGGCTGGGGCCAACGTCCTGACTTTC
>-|13|TRBD2|TRBV6-6|TRBJ2-1
CASILAGGYEQFF
TGTGCCAGCATATTAGCGGGGGGCTATGAGCAGTTCTTC
>-|16|-|TRBV19|TRBJ2-2
CARVGGDCSWDGELFF
TGTGCCAGGGTGGGCGGGGACTGCAGTTGGGACGGGGAGCTGTTTTTT
>-|13|TRBD2|TRBV19|TRBJ2-5
CASSTSGRETQYF
TGTGCCAGTAGTACTAGCGGGAGAGAGACCCAGTACTTC
>-|17|TRBD1|TRBV15|TRBJ1-5
CATSRDRQGRSNQPQHF
TGTGCCACCAGCAGAGATAGACAGGGAAGGAGCAATCAGCCCCAGCATTTT
>-|15|-|TRBV7-2|TRBJ1-6
CASSLTGPQGSPLHF
TGTGCCAGCAGCCTGACCGGGCCTCAGGGGTCACCCCTCCACTTT
>-|14|-|TRBV10-3|TRBJ2-3
CAISDPSSTDTQYF
TGTGCCATCAGTGACCCTAGCTCGACAGATACGCAGTATTTT
>-|17|TRBD1|TRBV5-1|TRBJ1-1
CASSLWGTDRANTEAFF
TGCGCCAGCAGCTTGTGGGGAACGGACAGGGCGAACACTGAAGCTTTCTTT
>-|14|TRBD1|TRBV6-6|TRBJ2-7
CASNTRDRGYEQYF
TGTGCCAGCAACACCCGGGACAGGGGTTACGAGCAGTACTTC
>few|14|TRBD2|TRBV7-8|TRBJ2-3
CASSLGLAVDTQYF
TGTGCCAGCAGCTTGGGACTAGCTGTAGATACGCAGTATTTT
>-|17|TRBD1|TRBV9|TRBJ2-3
CASSERGTGAITDTQYF
TGTGCCAGCAGCGAGAGGGGGACAGGGGCAATCACAGATACGCAGTATTTT
>-|15|-|TRBV7-8|TRBJ1-4
CASSPGDTEAEKLFF
TGTGCCAGCAGCCCAGGGGACACCGAGGCTGAAAAACTGTTTTTT
>-|16|TRBD1|TRBV9|TRBJ2-2
CASSPRGTGNTGELFF
TGTGCCAGCAGTCCTAGGGGGACAGGGAACACCGGGGAGCTGTTTTTT
>-|12|TRBD1|TRBV6-5|TRBJ1-1
CASRRQGTEAFF
TGTGCCAGCAGAAGACAGGGGACTGAAGCTTTCTTT
>-|16|TRBD1|TRBV7-3|TRBJ2-2
CASSSQGAVGTGELFF
TGTGCCAGCAGCTCACAGGGGGCGGTAGGAACCGGGGAGCTGTTTTTT
>few|14|TRBD1|TRBV11-2|TRBJ1-1
CASSTGTGITEAFF
TGTGCCAGCAGCACCGGGACAGGGATTACTGAAGCTTTCTTT
>-|13|TRBD2|TRBV7-9|TRBJ2-3
CASRLGGSDTQYF
TGTGCCAGCAGACTCGGGGGGTCGGATACGCAGTATTTT
>few|15|TRBD1|TRBV7-8|TRBJ1-5
CASSLALGDSQPQHF
TGTGCCAGCAGCTTAGCTTTAGGGGACAGTCAGCCCCAGCATTTT
>-|15|TRBD1|TRBV2|TRBJ2-2
CASRETGANTGELFF
TGTGCCAGCAGGGAGACAGGGGCCAACACCGGGGAGCTGTTTTTT
>-|13|-|TRBV7-2|TRBJ2-7
CASSLGALYEQYF
TGTGCCAGCAGCTTAGGCGCCCTCTACGAGCAGTACTTC
>-|13|-|TRBV10-3|TRBJ1-1
CAISELATTEAFF
TGTGCCATCAGTGAGTTGGCCACCACTGAAGCTTTCTTT
>-|19|TRBD2|TRBV4-3|TRBJ2-1
CTSSQDLSSGGAVWNEQFF
TGCACCAGCAGCCAAGATCTTTCTAGCGGGGGGGCCGTCTGGAATGAGCAGTTCTTC
>-|13|TRBD2|TRBV5-1|TRBJ2-5
CASGGGPQETQYF
TGCGCCAGCGGGGGGGGTCCTCAAGAGACCCAGTACTTC
>few|16|TRBD2|TRBV11-2|TRBJ2-3
CASSPRGGLLSDTQYF
TGTGCCAGCAGCCCCCGGGGGGGCTTACTCTCAGATACGCAGTATTTT
>-|13|-|TRBV4-3|TRBJ1-1
CASSQDPVTEAFF
TGCGCCAGCAGCCAAGATCCCGTGACAGAAGCTTTCTTT
>few|16|TRBD2|TRBV5-4|TRBJ2-5
CASSAGGLAGEETQYF
TGTGCCAGCAGCGCGGGGGGACTAGCGGGAGAAGAGACCCAGTACTTC
>-|16|-|TRBV7-9|TRBJ1-3
CASSSRSGRTANTIYF
TGTGCCAGCAGCTCTCGCTCAGGGAGGACCGCCAACACCATATATTTT
>-|15|TRBD2|TRBV5-4|TRBJ2-3
CASTELAGGTDTQYF
TGTGCCAGCACAGAACTAGCGGGGGGAACAGATACGCAGTATTTT
>-|16|TRBD2|TRBV25-1|TRBJ2-1
CASSAFSGGASNEQFF
TGTGCCAGCAGTGCCTTCAGCGGGGGGGCGTCCAATGAGCAGTTCTTC
>-|16|TRBD1|TRBV6-2/TRBV6-3|TRBJ1-6
CASSLGQGVNNSPLHF
TGTGCCAGCAGCCTCGGACAGGGCGTTAATAATTCACCCCTCCACTTT
>many|14|-|TRBV19|TRBJ2-2
CASSIASAGGELFF
TGTGCCAGTAGTATAGCGTCGGCGGGGGGGGAGCTGTTTTTT
>once|14|TRBD2|TRBV18|TRBJ2-7
CASSPPGRGYEQYF
TGTGCCAGCTCACCACCGGGGAGGGGTTACGAGCAGTACTTC
>-|13|-|TRBV5-1|TRBJ2-3
CASSRGSTDTQYF
TGCGCCAGCAGCAGGGGCAGCACAGATACGCAGTATTTT
>-|15|TRBD1|TRBV30|TRBJ1-6
CAWSGRTGINSPLHF
TGTGCCTGGAGTGGGAGGACAGGGATCAACTCACCCCTCCACTTT
>-|13|TRBD1|TRBV10-1|TRBJ1-2
CARILQGGDGYTF
TGCGCCAGGATACTACAGGGGGGAGATGGCTACACCTTC
>-|14|-|TRBV5-1|TRBJ2-7
CASSLVLSSYEQYF
TGCGCCAGCAGCTTAGTCCTTAGCTCCTACGAGCAGTACTTC
>-|14|TRBD1|TRBV19|TRBJ1-5
CASWDRGQGQPQHF
TGTGCCAGTTGGGACAGGGGGCAGGGTCAGCCCCAGCATTTT
>-|16|-|TRBV27|TRBJ1-1
CASSSDSWSMNTEAFF
TGTGCCAGCAGTTCGGACAGTTGGTCGATGAACACTGAAGCTTTCTTT
>-|14|TRBD1|TRBV7-9|TRBJ1-4
CASWAGQGEKKLFF
TGTGCCAGCTGGGCGGGACAGGGTGAAAAAAAACTGTTTTTT
>-|13|-|TRBV19|TRBJ2-5
CASSSQGKETQYF
TGTGCCAGTAGTTCTCAGGGGAAGGAGACCCAGTACTTC
>-|16|TRBD2|TRBV7-2|TRBJ2-1
CASSSLGGLAGGEQFF
TGTGCCAGCAGCTCCCTCGGTGGGCTAGCGGGGGGTGAGCAGTTCTTC
>-|15|-|TRBV3-1/TRBV3-2|TRBJ2-5
CASSQDLAVIGTQYF
TGTGCCAGCAGCCAAGATCTCGCGGTAATAGGGACCCAGTACTTC
>-|13|-|TRBV11-3|TRBJ2-5
CASSPGVQETQYF
TGTGCCAGCAGCCCGGGGGTACAAGAGACCCAGTACTTC
>-|12|-|TRBV7-2|TRBJ2-3
CASSLNSPEEYF
TGTGCCAGCAGCTTAAACTCCCCCGAGGAGTATTTT
>few|15|TRBD2|TRBV27|TRBJ2-2
CASSQRGADTGELFF
TGTGCCAGCAGCCAGCGGGGGGCCGACACCGGGGAGCTGTTTTTT